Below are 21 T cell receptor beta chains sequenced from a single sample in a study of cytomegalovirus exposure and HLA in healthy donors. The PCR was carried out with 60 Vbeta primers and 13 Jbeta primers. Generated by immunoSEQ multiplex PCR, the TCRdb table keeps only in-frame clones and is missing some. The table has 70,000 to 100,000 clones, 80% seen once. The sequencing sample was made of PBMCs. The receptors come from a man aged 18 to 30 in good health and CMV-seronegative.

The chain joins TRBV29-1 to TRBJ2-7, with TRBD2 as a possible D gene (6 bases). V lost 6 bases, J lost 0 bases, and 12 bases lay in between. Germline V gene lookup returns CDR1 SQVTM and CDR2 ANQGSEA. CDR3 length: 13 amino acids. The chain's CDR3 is CSVLGGSSYEQYF. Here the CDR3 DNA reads TGCAGCGTCCTCGGGGGAAGCTCCTACGAGCAGTACTTC.

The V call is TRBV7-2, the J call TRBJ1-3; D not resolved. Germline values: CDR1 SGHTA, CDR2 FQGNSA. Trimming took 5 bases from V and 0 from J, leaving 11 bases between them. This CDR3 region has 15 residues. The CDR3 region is CASSPGWLSGNTIYF. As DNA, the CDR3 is TGTGCCAGCAGCCCAGGATGGCTCTCTGGAAACACCATATATTTT.

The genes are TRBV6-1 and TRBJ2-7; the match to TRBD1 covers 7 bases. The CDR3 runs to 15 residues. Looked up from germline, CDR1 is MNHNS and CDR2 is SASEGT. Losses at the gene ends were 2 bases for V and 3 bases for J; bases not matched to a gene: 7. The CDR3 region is CASSEFQGQIYEQYF. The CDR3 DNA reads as TGTGCCAGCAGTGAATTCCAGGGACAGATCTACGAGCAGTACTTC.

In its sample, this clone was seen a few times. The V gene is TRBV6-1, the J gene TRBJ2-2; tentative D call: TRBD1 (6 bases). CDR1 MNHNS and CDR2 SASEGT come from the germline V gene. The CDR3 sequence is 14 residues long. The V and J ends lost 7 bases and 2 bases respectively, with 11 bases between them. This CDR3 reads CASKQGRNTGELFF. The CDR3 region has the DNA TGTGCCAGCAAACAGGGCCGCAACACCGGGGAGCTGTTTTTT.

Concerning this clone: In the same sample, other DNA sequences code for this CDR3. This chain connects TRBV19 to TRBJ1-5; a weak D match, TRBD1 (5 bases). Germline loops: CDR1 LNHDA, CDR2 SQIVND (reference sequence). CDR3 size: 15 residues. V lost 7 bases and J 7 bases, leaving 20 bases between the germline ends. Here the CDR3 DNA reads TGTGCCAGTACCCAGCGGTGGGGGGTCAGACAGCCCCAGCATTTT. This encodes CASTQRWGVRQPQHF.

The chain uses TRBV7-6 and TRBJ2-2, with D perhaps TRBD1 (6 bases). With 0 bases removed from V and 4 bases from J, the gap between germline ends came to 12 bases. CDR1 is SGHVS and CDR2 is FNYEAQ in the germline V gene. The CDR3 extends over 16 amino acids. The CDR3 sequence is CASSLAPQGVTGELFF. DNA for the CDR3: TGTGCCAGCAGCTTAGCGCCACAGGGAGTCACCGGGGAGCTGTTTTTT.

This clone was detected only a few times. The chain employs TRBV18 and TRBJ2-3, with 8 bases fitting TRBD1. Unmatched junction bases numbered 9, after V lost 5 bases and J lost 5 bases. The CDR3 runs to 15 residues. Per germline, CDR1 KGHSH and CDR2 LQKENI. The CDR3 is CASSSWTGKGDTQYF. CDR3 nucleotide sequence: TGTGCCAGCTCATCCTGGACAGGGAAGGGAGATACGCAGTATTTT. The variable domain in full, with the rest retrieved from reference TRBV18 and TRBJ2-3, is NAGVMQNPRHLVRRRGQEARLRCSPMKGHSHVYWYRQLPEEGLKFMVYLQKENIIDESGMPKERFSAEFPKEGPSILRIQQVVRGDSAAYFCASSSWTGKGDTQYFGPGTRLTVL.

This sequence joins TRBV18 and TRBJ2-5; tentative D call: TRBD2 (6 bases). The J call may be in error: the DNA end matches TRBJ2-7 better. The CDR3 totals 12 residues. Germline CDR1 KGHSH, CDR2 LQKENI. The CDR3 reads CASSPSGDEQYF. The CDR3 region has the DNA TGTGCCAGCTCACCTTCGGGGGACGAGCAGTACTTC.

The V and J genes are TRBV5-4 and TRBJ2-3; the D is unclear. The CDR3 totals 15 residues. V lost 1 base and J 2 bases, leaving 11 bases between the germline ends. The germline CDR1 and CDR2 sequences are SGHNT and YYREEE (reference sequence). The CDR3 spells CASSLSQRSTDTQYF. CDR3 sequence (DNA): TGTGCCAGCAGCTTGAGTCAGCGATCCACAGATACGCAGTATTTT.

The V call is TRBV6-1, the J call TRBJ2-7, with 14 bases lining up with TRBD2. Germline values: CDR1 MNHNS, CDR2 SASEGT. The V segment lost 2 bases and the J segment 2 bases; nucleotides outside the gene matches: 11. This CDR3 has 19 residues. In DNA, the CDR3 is TGTGCCAGCAGTGAAAGGCGGACTAGCGGGGGGTACACCCCCTACGAGCAGTACTTC. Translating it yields CASSERRTSGGYTPYEQYF.

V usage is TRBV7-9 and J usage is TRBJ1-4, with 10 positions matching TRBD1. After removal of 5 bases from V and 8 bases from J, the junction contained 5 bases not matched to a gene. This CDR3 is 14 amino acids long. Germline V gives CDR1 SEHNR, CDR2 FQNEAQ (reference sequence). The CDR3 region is CASSPTGGYEKLFF. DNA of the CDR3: TGTGCCAGCAGCCCGACAGGGGGCTACGAAAAACTGTTTTTT.

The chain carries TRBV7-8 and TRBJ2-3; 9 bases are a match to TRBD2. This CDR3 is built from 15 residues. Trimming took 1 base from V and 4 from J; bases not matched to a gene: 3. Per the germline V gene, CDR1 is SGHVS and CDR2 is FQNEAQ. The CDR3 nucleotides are TGTGCCAGCAGCTTAGGTGCGGGGGGGGCAGATACGCAGTATTTT. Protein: CASSLGAGGADTQYF.

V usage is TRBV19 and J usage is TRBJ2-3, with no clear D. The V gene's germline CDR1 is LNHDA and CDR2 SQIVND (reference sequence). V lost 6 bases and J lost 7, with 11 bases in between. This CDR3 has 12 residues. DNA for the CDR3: TGTGCCAGTAGCAAGACTTCAAATACGCAGTATTTT. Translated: CASSKTSNTQYF.

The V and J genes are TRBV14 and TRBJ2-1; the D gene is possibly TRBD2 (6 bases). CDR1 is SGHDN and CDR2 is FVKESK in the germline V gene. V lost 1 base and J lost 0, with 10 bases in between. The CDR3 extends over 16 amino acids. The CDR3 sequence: CASSQVRGVSYNEQFF. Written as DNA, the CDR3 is TGTGCCAGCAGCCAAGTGCGGGGAGTCTCCTACAATGAGCAGTTCTTC.

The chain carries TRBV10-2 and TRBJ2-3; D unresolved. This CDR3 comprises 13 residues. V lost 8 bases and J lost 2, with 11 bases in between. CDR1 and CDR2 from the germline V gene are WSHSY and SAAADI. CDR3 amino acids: CASDGTNTDTQYF. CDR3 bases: TGCGCCAGCGACGGAACTAACACAGATACGCAGTATTTT.

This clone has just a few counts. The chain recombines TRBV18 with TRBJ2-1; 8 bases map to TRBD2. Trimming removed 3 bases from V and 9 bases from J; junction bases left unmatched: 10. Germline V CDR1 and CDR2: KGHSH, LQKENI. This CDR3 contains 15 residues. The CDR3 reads CASSPPGLGSAEQFF. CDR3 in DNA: TGTGCCAGCTCACCTCCGGGACTAGGGTCGGCTGAGCAGTTCTTC.

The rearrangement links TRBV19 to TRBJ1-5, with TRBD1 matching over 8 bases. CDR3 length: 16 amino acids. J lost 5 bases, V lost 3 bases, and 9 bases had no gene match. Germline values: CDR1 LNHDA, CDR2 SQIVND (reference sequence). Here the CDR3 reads CASSIPPGGYHQPQHF. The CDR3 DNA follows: TGTGCCAGTAGTATCCCCCCAGGGGGCTATCATCAGCCCCAGCATTTT. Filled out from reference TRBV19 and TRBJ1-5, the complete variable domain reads DGGITQSPKYLFRKEGQNVTLSCEQNLNHDAMYWYRQDPGQGLRLIYYSQIVNDFQKGDIAEGYSVSREKKESFPLTVTSAQKNPTAFYLCASSIPPGGYHQPQHFGDGTRLSIL.

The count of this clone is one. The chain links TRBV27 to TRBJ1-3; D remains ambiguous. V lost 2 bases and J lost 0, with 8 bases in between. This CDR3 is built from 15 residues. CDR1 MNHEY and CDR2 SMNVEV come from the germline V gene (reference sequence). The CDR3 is CASSLGRPSGNTIYF. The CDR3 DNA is TGTGCCAGCAGTTTAGGCAGGCCCTCTGGAAACACCATATATTTT.

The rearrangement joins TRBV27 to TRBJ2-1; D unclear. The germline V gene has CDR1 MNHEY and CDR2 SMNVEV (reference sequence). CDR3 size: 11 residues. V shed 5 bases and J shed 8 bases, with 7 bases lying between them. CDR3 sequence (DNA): TGTGCCAGCAGTCACCTACATGAGCAGTTCTTC. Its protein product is CASSHLHEQFF.

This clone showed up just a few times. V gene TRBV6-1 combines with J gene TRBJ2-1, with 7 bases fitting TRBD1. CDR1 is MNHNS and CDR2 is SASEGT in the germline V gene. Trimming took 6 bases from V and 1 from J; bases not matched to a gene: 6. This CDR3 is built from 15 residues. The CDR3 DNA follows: TGTGCCAGCAGCAGAGGGGGCGCGTCCTACAATGAGCAGTTCTTC. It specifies CASSRGGASYNEQFF.

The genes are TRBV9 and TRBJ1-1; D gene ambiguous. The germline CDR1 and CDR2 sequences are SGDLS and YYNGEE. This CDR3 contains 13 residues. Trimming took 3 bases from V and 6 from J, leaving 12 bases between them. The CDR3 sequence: CASSEGWTSEAFF. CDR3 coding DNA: TGTGCCAGCAGCGAAGGCTGGACTTCTGAAGCTTTCTTT.